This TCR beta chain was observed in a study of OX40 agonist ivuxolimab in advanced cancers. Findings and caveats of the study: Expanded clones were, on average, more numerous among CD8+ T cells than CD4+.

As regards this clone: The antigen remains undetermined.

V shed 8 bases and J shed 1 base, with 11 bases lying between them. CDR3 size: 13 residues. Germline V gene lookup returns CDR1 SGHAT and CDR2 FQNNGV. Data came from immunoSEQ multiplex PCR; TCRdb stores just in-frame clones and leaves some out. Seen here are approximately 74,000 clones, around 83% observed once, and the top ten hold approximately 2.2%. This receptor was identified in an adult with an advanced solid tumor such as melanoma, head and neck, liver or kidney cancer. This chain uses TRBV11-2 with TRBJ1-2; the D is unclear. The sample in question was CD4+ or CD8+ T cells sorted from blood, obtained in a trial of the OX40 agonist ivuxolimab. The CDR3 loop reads CASSRRRNYGYTF. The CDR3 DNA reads TGTGCCAGCTCCAGACGCCGTAACTATGGCTACACCTTC.